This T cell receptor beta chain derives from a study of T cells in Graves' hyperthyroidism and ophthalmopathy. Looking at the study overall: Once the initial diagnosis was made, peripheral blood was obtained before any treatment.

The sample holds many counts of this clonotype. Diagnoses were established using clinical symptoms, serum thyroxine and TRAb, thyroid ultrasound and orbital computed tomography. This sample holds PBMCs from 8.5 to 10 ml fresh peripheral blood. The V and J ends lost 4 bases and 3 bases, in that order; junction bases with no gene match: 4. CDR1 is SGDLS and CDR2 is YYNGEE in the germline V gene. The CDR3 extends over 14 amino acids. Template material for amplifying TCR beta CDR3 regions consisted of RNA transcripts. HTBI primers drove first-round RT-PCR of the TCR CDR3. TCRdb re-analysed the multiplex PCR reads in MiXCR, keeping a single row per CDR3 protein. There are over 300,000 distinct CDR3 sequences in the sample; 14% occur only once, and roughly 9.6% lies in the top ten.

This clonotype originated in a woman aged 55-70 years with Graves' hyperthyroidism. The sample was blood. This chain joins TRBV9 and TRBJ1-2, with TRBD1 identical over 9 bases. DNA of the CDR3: TGTGCCAGCAGCAACAGGGGGCAGGACTATGGCTACACCTTC. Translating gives CASSNRGQDYGYTF.